These T cell receptor beta chains were read from a single sample in a study of cytomegalovirus exposure and HLA in healthy donors. Method: immunoSEQ multiplex PCR; TCRdb's copy keeps in-frame clones and lacks some. Counted here are about 220,000 clones, about 91% occurring once; the ten biggest clones make up about 2.9%. The sequenced material came from PBMCs. The receptors stem from a woman aged 18-29 years in good health and CMV-seronegative. CDR3s include the opening cysteine and the closing phenylalanine or tryptophan. A D gene is named only where the DNA matches it firmly. Some rows mark clone size as missing; the rest say once, few, many or name a class of expanded clone.

cdr3_nt	cdr3_aa	v_call	j_call	d_call	clone_size
TGTGCCAGCAGTCCGCCGGGACTAGCGGGAGGGGAATTCTACAATGAGCAGTTCTTC	CASSPPGLAGGEFYNEQFF	TRBV28	TRBJ2-1	TRBD2	-
TGTGCCAGCAGCCTTGCGGGAGACAGCTCCTACGAGCAGTACTTC	CASSLAGDSSYEQYF	TRBV6-5	TRBJ2-7	TRBD2	-
TGTGCCAGCAGTTCCCGAACAGGGCCCTACGAGCAGTACTTC	CASSSRTGPYEQYF	TRBV6-6	TRBJ2-7	-	-
TGCAGCGCGCCCCTAGGGGGAGTGTGGAAAGACAATGAGCAGTTCTTC	CSAPLGGVWKDNEQFF	TRBV29-1	TRBJ2-1	-	-
TGTGCCAGCAGTCCCGCAGGGGGCGGTGGCTATGGCTACACCTTC	CASSPAGGGGYGYTF	TRBV27	TRBJ1-2	TRBD1	-
TGTGCCAGCAGGGGACAGGGTTTGCTCGCGGAGACCCAGTACTTC	CASRGQGLLAETQYF	TRBV2	TRBJ2-5	TRBD1	once
TGTGCCAGCAGCTTCGGGACTTCTCGCTACGAGCAGTACTTC	CASSFGTSRYEQYF	TRBV7-2	TRBJ2-7	-	-
TGTGCCAGCAGTCAAGGGGGGGGTGCCGGCCAGCCCCAGCATTTT	CASSQGGGAGQPQHF	TRBV4-2	TRBJ1-5	-	-
TGCAGCGTTGAATCTCCGCAGGGGGCGACCTACGAGCAGTACTTC	CSVESPQGATYEQYF	TRBV29-1	TRBJ2-7	TRBD1	-
TGTGCCAGTAGTATAAGCGGGAGCTCCTACAATGAGCAGTTCTTC	CASSISGSSYNEQFF	TRBV19	TRBJ2-1	TRBD2	-
TGCGCCAGCAGCCAAGATCGGGGACACACCGGAGGTGAAAAACTGTTTTTT	CASSQDRGHTGGEKLFF	TRBV4-1	TRBJ1-4	-	-
TGTGCCAGCAGGGACGACAGGCAGAGCTCCTACGAGCAGTACTTC	CASRDDRQSSYEQYF	TRBV6-5	TRBJ2-7	-	-
TGTGCCAGCGAAAGCGCAGGGTTGCGCAACACTGAAGCTTTCTTT	CASESAGLRNTEAFF	TRBV6-6	TRBJ1-1	-	-
TGTGCCTGGTCCCTACAGGGCCCCCCCTACGAGCAGTACTTC	CAWSLQGPPYEQYF	TRBV30	TRBJ2-7	-	few
TGTGCCAGCAGCTCAGGATCTAGCTATGAGCAGTTCTTC	CASSSGSSYEQFF	TRBV13	TRBJ2-1	-	-
TGTGCCAGCAGCTTGGGACCCGGACTATACGAGCAGTACTTC	CASSLGPGLYEQYF	TRBV7-8	TRBJ2-7	-	-
TGTGCCACCAGCAGGGTTCGGGAGGGTACTTACGAGCAGTACTTC	CATSRVREGTYEQYF	TRBV15	TRBJ2-7	TRBD2	-
TGTGCCAGCAGTGCCCAGGGTATGGGCAATCAGCCCCAGCATTTT	CASSAQGMGNQPQHF	TRBV2	TRBJ1-5	-	-
TGCGCCAGCAGCTCGGCGCAACTAGCGGGAGACACCGGGGAGCTGTTTTTT	CASSSAQLAGDTGELFF	TRBV5-1	TRBJ2-2	TRBD2	-
TGTGCCAGCAGCGACTGGGTGGCTGGGGCCAACGTCCTGACTTTC	CASSDWVAGANVLTF	TRBV6-5	TRBJ2-6	-	-
TGTGCCAGCAGTTGGGCTAGCGGGTACCAAGAGACCCAGTACTTC	CASSWASGYQETQYF	TRBV27	TRBJ2-5	TRBD2	-
TGTGCCAGCAGGCCAACAGGGGGGGGCTCCGAGCAGTACTTC	CASRPTGGGSEQYF	TRBV2	TRBJ2-7	-	-
TGTGCCATCAGCCCTCAGGGGGGAGATACGCAGTATTTT	CAISPQGGDTQYF	TRBV10-3	TRBJ2-3	-	-
TGCGCCAGCAGTCACCCAAGGACAGCCTTCGAGCAGTACTTC	CASSHPRTAFEQYF	TRBV23-1	TRBJ2-7	-	-
TGCGCCAGCAGTGAAGGGACTAGCGGACTGTACGAGCAGTACTTC	CASSEGTSGLYEQYF	TRBV10-2	TRBJ2-7	TRBD2	-
TGTGCCAGCAGTCCTTTCGTAGGAGGAAATGAGCAGTTCTTC	CASSPFVGGNEQFF	TRBV27	TRBJ2-1	-	-
TGTGCCACCAAGGGGACTAGCGGGAGGGATGAGCAGTTCTTC	CATKGTSGRDEQFF	TRBV10-3	TRBJ2-1	TRBD2	-
TGTGCCAGCAGCCCACTAGCGGGAGGGAGATACAATGAGCAGTTCTTC	CASSPLAGGRYNEQFF	TRBV28	TRBJ2-1	TRBD2	-
TGTGCCAGCAGCTGGGAGACAGGGGGCGAGCAGTACTTC	CASSWETGGEQYF	TRBV5-4	TRBJ2-7	TRBD1	-
TGTGCCAGCAGCTTAGGGACAAACAATGAGCAGTTCTTC	CASSLGTNNEQFF	TRBV11-1	TRBJ2-1	-	-
TGCGCCAGCAGCCCCGGGACTAGCGGATACGAGCAGTACTTC	CASSPGTSGYEQYF	TRBV4-1	TRBJ2-7	TRBD2	-
TGTGCCAGCAGCTTATTCGAGGGACAGGGCGAAGGGGGGACCCAGTACTTC	CASSLFEGQGEGGTQYF	TRBV5-5	TRBJ2-5	TRBD1	-
TGTGCCAGCAGCCCCGGAGTGAACTCCTACGAGCAGTACTTC	CASSPGVNSYEQYF	TRBV27	TRBJ2-7	-	once
TGTGCCAGCAGTACCCTTGGGGGGGGTAGGTCCTACGAGCAGTACTTC	CASSTLGGGRSYEQYF	TRBV2	TRBJ2-7	TRBD2	-